One T cell receptor (beta chain) is described in this entry. Antigen unknown. V was clipped by 0 bases and J by 1 base, with 10 bases between them. Germline values: CDR1 LGHNA, CDR2 YNFKEQ. The CDR3 consists of 15 residues. The data originate from a study of T cells after yellow fever vaccination. About the study: SMART-Seq v4 Ultra Low Input served to prepare low-cell-number fractions.

Researchers made TCR cDNA using 5'RACE template switching, and this step added a universal primer site and UMIs. Each CDR3 protein gets one entry after TCRdb re-called the 5' RACE reads with MiXCR. The sample includes under 300,000 distinct CDR3 sequences, less than 8.5% of them seen just once. Overall study findings and caveats: Clones from primary vaccination mostly reappeared after the booster (roughly 95% CD4, around 90% CD8). The CD4 compartment and the CD8 compartment contained a small share of clonotypes in common.

This receptor was identified in a man aged 25 to 40 who received the YFV17D yellow fever vaccine. The starting material was CD4+ T cells sorted from PBMCs, obtained 15 days after the yellow fever booster vaccination. The chain has TRBV4-2 and TRBJ2-7; D unresolved. The CDR3 region has the DNA TGTGCCAGCAGCCAAGATGGTGTATTTTCCTACGAGCAGTACTTC. The encoded protein is CASSQDGVFSYEQYF.